These T cell receptor beta chains were read from a single sample in a study of blood T cell repertoires in COVID-19. Some clones are missing from TCRdb's copy, which holds only in-frame ones; the method was immunoSEQ multiplex PCR. This sample has more than 300,000 clones, with 88% found just once. The sample was PBMCs or T cells enriched from blood (not recorded which). These receptors came from a woman aged 18-29 years who had recovered from COVID-19. The CDR3 runs from the conserved cysteine through the conserved F or W. A D gene is named only where the DNA matches it firmly. Expanded clones are given a class, and other clones once, few, many or no size at all.

j_gene	v_gene	abundance	d_gene	CDR3aa	CDR3nt
TRBJ1-2	TRBV6-6	-	TRBD1	CASSAGQGLYGYTF	TGTGCCAGCAGTGCCGGACAGGGCCTCTATGGCTACACCTTC
TRBJ2-2	TRBV7-3	-	TRBD2	CASSLPLAGPGELFF	TGTGCCAGCAGCTTACCCCTAGCGGGACCCGGGGAGCTGTTTTTT
TRBJ1-3	TRBV10-3	-	TRBD1	CAISSWTGIGNTIYF	TGTGCCATCAGCTCCTGGACAGGGATTGGAAACACCATATATTTT
TRBJ1-1	TRBV9	-	-	CASSRADQPGANTEAFF	TGTGCCAGCAGCCGTGCTGACCAACCAGGGGCGAACACTGAAGCTTTCTTT
TRBJ2-3	TRBV9	-	-	CASSLGGPFLDTQYF	TGTGCCAGCAGCCTTGGGGGCCCGTTTTTAGATACGCAGTATTTT
TRBJ1-6	TRBV19	-	TRBD1	CASKDRGNSPLHF	TGTGCCAGTAAGGACAGGGGCAATTCACCCCTCCACTTT
TRBJ2-7	TRBV19	few	TRBD2	CASSIGAGLTYEQYF	TGTGCCAGTAGTATAGGGGCGGGACTAACCTACGAGCAGTACTTC
TRBJ1-4	TRBV2	-	-	CASRGEQGGEKLFF	TGTGCCAGCAGGGGGGAACAAGGGGGTGAAAAACTGTTTTTT
TRBJ1-6	TRBV4-1	-	-	CASSQLGEADSPLHF	TGCGCCAGCAGCCAGTTAGGTGAAGCGGATTCACCCCTCCACTTT
TRBJ1-2	TRBV9	-	-	CASSVALEGGLHGYTF	TGTGCCAGCAGCGTAGCTTTAGAAGGGGGTCTACATGGCTACACCTTC
TRBJ2-7	TRBV7-9	-	TRBD1	CASSRDYGQGEKYF	TGTGCCAGCAGCCGAGACTATGGACAGGGGGAAAAGTACTTC
TRBJ2-1	TRBV4-1	-	TRBD2	CASSQDGAGGLIYNEQFF	TGCGCCAGCAGCCAAGACGGCGCGGGGGGACTAATCTACAATGAGCAGTTCTTC
TRBJ1-1	TRBV30	-	-	CAFSSERGSEAFF	TGTGCCTTCTCCTCTGAGAGGGGGAGTGAAGCTTTCTTT
TRBJ1-2	TRBV5-4	-	TRBD1	CASSLDRGNYGYTF	TGTGCCAGCAGCTTAGACAGGGGTAACTATGGCTACACCTTC
TRBJ2-7	TRBV21-1	-	-	CASSKRQGGYEQYF	TGTGCCAGCAGCAAGCGTCAGGGAGGGTACGAGCAGTACTTC
TRBJ1-1	TRBV6-2/TRBV6-3	-	TRBD1	CASSYPSGQGATEAFF	TGTGCCAGCAGTTACCCATCGGGACAGGGGGCCACTGAAGCTTTCTTT
TRBJ1-5	TRBV28	-	-	CASSLGGMGNQPQHF	TGTGCCAGCAGTTTGGGCGGGATGGGCAATCAGCCCCAGCATTTT
TRBJ2-3	TRBV9	-	TRBD1	CASSPRGKFEDTQYF	TGTGCCAGCAGCCCCAGGGGGAAGTTCGAGGATACGCAGTATTTT
TRBJ2-1	TRBV5-1	-	TRBD1	CASRQDRVHNEQFF	TGCGCCAGCAGACAAGACAGGGTCCACAATGAGCAGTTCTTC
TRBJ1-6	TRBV4-1	-	-	CASSQDAGYNSPLHF	TGCGCCAGCAGCCAAGATGCAGGGTATAATTCACCCCTCCACTTT
TRBJ1-4	TRBV2	-	-	CASTAERGEKLFF	TGTGCCAGCACGGCGGAGCGGGGTGAAAAACTGTTTTTT
TRBJ1-1	TRBV30	-	TRBD1	CAWSRGQLNTEAFF	TGTGCCTGGAGCAGGGGGCAGCTGAACACTGAAGCTTTCTTT
TRBJ1-2	TRBV18	-	TRBD1	CASLALTGGNGYTF	TGTGCCAGCCTCGCACTAACAGGGGGCAACGGCTACACCTTC
TRBJ2-1	TRBV3-1/TRBV3-2	-	TRBD2	CASSQEGTSGEQFF	TGTGCCAGCAGCCAAGAAGGGACTAGCGGCGAGCAGTTCTTC
TRBJ1-6	TRBV4-2	-	TRBD1	CASSQDTTGTNSPLHF	TGTGCCAGCAGCCAAGATACGACAGGGACGAATTCACCCCTCCACTTT
TRBJ1-5	TRBV18	-	-	CASSPGAQPQHF	TGTGCCAGCTCACCAGGGGCCCAGCCCCAGCATTTT
TRBJ1-1	TRBV12-3/TRBV12-4	-	TRBD1	CASSGQGTEAFF	TGTGCCAGCAGTGGACAGGGGACTGAAGCTTTCTTT
TRBJ2-7	TRBV9	-	-	CASSANSGGPTDEQYF	TGTGCCAGCAGCGCAAACTCGGGGGGCCCCACCGACGAGCAGTACTTC
TRBJ1-2	TRBV4-1	-	-	CASSQGGRNGYTF	TGCGCCAGCAGCCAAGGGGGGAGGAATGGCTACACCTTC
TRBJ1-2	TRBV30	-	TRBD1	CAWTRDRGVYGYTF	TGTGCCTGGACCCGGGACAGGGGGGTCTATGGCTACACCTTC
TRBJ2-3	TRBV3-1/TRBV3-2	-	TRBD2	CASSRRASGATDTQYF	TGTGCCAGCAGCCGCCGGGCTAGCGGGGCGACAGATACGCAGTATTTT
TRBJ2-1	TRBV7-2	-	-	CASSRLQGPYNEQFF	TGTGCCAGCAGCCGGTTACAGGGACCTTACAATGAGCAGTTCTTC
TRBJ1-5	TRBV6-5	-	-	CASSRSVGQPQHF	TGTGCCAGCTCCCGATCAGTCGGGCAGCCCCAGCATTTT
TRBJ2-7	TRBV5-1	-	TRBD1	CASSLGTGGSYEQYF	TGCGCCAGCAGCTTGGGCACAGGGGGTTCCTACGAGCAGTACTTC
TRBJ1-1	TRBV24-1	-	-	CATSTWASTEAFF	TGTGCCACCTCCACTTGGGCCAGCACTGAAGCTTTCTTT
TRBJ2-1	TRBV10-3	-	-	CAISPGTSVSYNEQFF	TGTGCCATCAGTCCCGGGACTTCCGTCTCCTACAATGAGCAGTTCTTC